This T cell receptor beta chain appears in the sequencing data of a study of blood T cell repertoires in COVID-19 (dated by TCRdb to 2020 to 2021). Background on the whole study: Samples covering the acute and convalescent phases of COVID-19 were provided by collaborators in the United States, Italy and Spain. HLA class I and class II types, where available, came from metadata supplied by the sample provider rather than from assay-based typing. The repertoires were released in a freely available public database intended as a resource for research on the immune response to SARS-CoV-2. The material from the prospective study consisted of cDNA or gDNA derived from T cells, B-cell-depleted T cells, or PBMCs. Nearly every sample came with metadata listing a de-identified subject ID, COVID-19 status, age in years and sex. Deeply sampled blood TCRbeta repertoires from subjects exposed to, actively infected with, or recovered from COVID-19 were included in the dataset. The samples were drawn from two sources: the first 160 participants of the ongoing ImmuneRACE study, and over 950 subjects contributed by 6 global collaborators. Beyond this particular receptor, the publication reports: Clinical and demographic metadata were provided uncurated, with the amount varying by source and participant.

Notes on this clone: Its recognized antigen is unknown. No base quality values were provided; no much bigger clone lies one nucleotide off.

Deletion took 1 base off V and 2 bases off J, with a span of 9 bases between the germline ends. From the cysteine through the phenylalanine, the CDR3 covers 14 amino acids. CDR3 DNA only is kept here, 42 bases in frame from base 1. In the germline V gene, CDR1 corresponds to SGHAT and CDR2 to FQNNGV. Whole blood was collected in K2EDTA tubes by collaborating institutions according to the institutions' own protocols. For TCRbeta analysis, collaborator samples were shipped as frozen whole blood, as isolated PBMCs, or as DNA extracted from either sample type. TCRbeta CDR3 regions were amplified from genomic DNA using the immunoSEQ Assay, a bias-controlled multiplex PCR. The original methods were these. The number of nucleated cells in each sample was estimated by amplification of reference gene primers within the assay. To quantify the absolute abundance of each unique TCRbeta CDR3 rearrangement, sequence reads were collapsed and filtered. Productive Simpson clonality was computed per sample as the square root of Simpson's diversity index over productive rearrangements. TCRdb mirrors the immuneACCESS table, restricted to in-frame sequences. Some clones are absent from its copies; in checked studies, under half trace to an unresolved V gene, and the reason for the others is unknown. V, J and clone size reflect that table, while D and trimming were determined from the DNA. The sample table holds over 70,000 clones, of which 75% to 85% were seen once. Together, the top ten hold approximately 21% of the sample.

The source of this sequence is an elderly woman with acute or convalescent COVID-19. The chain is assembled from TRBV11-2 and TRBJ2-7, with the identity of the D gene unclear. Sample: peripheral blood. Read as DNA, the sequence is TGTGCCAGCAGCTTAGTTGGCAGTGCCTACGAGCAGTACTTC. Translated, it reads CASSLVGSAYEQYF.